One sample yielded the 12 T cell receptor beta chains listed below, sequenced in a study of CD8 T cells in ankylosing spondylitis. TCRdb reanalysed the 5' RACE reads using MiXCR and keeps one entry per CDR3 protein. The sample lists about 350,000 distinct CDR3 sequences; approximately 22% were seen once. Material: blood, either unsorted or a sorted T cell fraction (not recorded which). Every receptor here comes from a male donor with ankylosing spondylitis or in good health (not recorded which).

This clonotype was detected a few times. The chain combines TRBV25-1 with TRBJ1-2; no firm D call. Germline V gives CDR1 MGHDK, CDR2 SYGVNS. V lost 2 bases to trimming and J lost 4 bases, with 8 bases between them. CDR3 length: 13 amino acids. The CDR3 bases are TGTGCCAGCAGTGAAAACCCCGTCTATGGCTACACCTTC. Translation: CASSENPVYGYTF.

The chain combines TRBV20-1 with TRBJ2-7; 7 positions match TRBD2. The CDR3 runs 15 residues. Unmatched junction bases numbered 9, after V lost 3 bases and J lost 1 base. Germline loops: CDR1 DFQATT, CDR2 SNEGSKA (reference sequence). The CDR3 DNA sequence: TGCAGTGCTAGTGATTTGCTAGCGGTTTCCTACGAGCAGTACTTC. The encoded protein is CSASDLLAVSYEQYF.

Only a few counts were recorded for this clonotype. The CDR3 is CASSQGLLLAIPSYEQYF. The CDR3 nucleotides read TGTGCCAGCAGCCAGGGCCTCCTACTAGCGATCCCCTCCTACGAGCAGTACTTC. This sequence joins TRBV11-2 and TRBJ2-7; 7 bases are shared with TRBD2. This CDR3 has 18 amino acids. J lost 0 bases, V lost 5 bases, and 16 bases had no gene match. Looked up from germline, CDR1 is SGHAT and CDR2 is FQNNGV.

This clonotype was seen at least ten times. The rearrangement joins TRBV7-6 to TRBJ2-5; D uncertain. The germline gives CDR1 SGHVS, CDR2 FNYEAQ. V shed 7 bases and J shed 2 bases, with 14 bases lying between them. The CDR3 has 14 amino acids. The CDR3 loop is CASTEEFGQETQYF. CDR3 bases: TGTGCCAGCACCGAGGAATTTGGTCAAGAGACCCAGTACTTC.

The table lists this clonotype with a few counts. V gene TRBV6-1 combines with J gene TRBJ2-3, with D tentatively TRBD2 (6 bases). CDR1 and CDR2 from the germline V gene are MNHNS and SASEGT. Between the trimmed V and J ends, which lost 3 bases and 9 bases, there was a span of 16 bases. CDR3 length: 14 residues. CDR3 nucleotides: TGTGCCAGCAGTGACCGGGACTGGGGCTTGACGCAGTATTTT. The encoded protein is CASSDRDWGLTQYF.

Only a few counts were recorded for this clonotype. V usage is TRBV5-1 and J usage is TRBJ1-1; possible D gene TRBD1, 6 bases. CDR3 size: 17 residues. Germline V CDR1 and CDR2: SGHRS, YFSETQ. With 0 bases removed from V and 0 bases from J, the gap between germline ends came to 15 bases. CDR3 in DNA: TGCGCCAGCAGCTTGGGCCCCCTCGGGGGCGTGAACACTGAAGCTTTCTTT. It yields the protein CASSLGPLGGVNTEAFF.

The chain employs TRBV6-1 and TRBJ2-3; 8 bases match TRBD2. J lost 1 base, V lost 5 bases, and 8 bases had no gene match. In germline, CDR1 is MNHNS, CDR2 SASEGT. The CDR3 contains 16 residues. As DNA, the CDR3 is TGTGCCAGCAGTCCCGGCTGGCGGGGGGGCACAGATACGCAGTATTTT. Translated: CASSPGWRGGTDTQYF.

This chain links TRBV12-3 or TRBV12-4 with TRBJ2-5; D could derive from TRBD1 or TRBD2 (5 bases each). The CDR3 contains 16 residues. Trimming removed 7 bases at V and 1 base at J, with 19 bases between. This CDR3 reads CASKVGQVGVQETQYF. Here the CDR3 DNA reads TGTGCCAGCAAGGTTGGGCAGGTGGGGGTCCAAGAGACCCAGTACTTC.

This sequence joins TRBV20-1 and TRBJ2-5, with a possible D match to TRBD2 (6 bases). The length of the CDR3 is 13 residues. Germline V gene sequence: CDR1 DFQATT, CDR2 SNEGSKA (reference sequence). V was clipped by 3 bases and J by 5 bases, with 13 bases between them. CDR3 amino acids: CSASTGVLETQYF. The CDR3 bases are TGCAGTGCTAGTACGGGGGTCTTGGAGACCCAGTACTTC.

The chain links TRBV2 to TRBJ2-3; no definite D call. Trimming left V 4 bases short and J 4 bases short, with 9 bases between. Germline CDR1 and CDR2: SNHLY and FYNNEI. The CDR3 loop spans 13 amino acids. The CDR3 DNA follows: TGTGCCAGCAGTGCATCGATAGCAGATACGCAGTATTTT. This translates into CASSASIADTQYF.

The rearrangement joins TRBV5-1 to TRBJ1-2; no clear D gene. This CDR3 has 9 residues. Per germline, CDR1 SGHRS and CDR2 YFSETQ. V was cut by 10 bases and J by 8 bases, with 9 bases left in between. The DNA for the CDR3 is TGCGCCCCTGACGGGGGCTACACCTTC. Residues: CAPDGGYTF. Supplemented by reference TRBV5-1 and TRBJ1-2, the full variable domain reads KAGVTQTPRYLIKTRGQQVTLSCSPISGHRSVSWYQQTPGQGLQFLFEYFSETQRNKGNFPGRFSGRQFSNSRSEMNVSTLELGDSALYLCAPDGGYTFGSGTRLTVV.

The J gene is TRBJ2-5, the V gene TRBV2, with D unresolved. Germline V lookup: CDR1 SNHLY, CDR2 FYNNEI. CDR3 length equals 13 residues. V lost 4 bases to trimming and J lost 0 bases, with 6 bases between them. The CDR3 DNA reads TGTGCCAGCAGTGTTACGTACCAAGAGACCCAGTACTTC. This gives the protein CASSVTYQETQYF.